The rows below give T cell receptor beta chains drawn from one sample of a study of T cell responses to AZD1222 COVID-19 vaccine. TCRdb keeps only in-frame clones here, not all; method: immunoSEQ multiplex PCR. The profile shows approximately 130,000 clones, approximately 90% of them singletons. This sample comprised peripheral blood, obtained on day 0 of AZD1222 vaccination. Receptor source: an adult in good health. Both conserved end residues are part of each CDR3. The D gene is left open where the match is weak. Expanded clones are given a class, and other clones once, few, many or no size at all.

CASRGLAGANEQFF	TGTGCCAGCAGAGGACTAGCGGGAGCCAATGAGCAGTTCTTC	TRBD2	-	TRBV27	TRBJ2-1
CSAEYGWEDTQYF	TGCAGCGCAGAATATGGTTGGGAAGATACGCAGTATTTT	-	-	TRBV29-1	TRBJ2-3
CASREQGAVYEQYF	TGTGCCAGCAGGGAACAGGGGGCGGTCTACGAGCAGTACTTC	TRBD1	-	TRBV2	TRBJ2-7
CASSWVPTGELFF	TGTGCCAGCAGTTGGGTGCCCACCGGGGAGCTGTTTTTT	-	-	TRBV6-2/TRBV6-3	TRBJ2-2
CATSLSQGGNGYTF	TGTGCCACCAGTCTGTCACAGGGAGGAAATGGCTACACCTTC	-	-	TRBV24-1	TRBJ1-2
CSVVEQIEQFF	TGCAGCGTTGTAGAACAGATTGAGCAGTTCTTC	-	-	TRBV29-1	TRBJ2-1
CAISERRGNTEAFF	TGTGCCATCAGTGAACGACGGGGGAACACTGAAGCTTTCTTT	-	-	TRBV10-3	TRBJ1-1
CAISERGGTSGSTDTQYF	TGTGCCATCAGTGAGAGGGGGGGGACTAGCGGGAGTACAGATACGCAGTATTTT	TRBD2	-	TRBV10-3	TRBJ2-3
CSGAEPGLHLF	TGCAGCGGAGCCGAACCGGGCCTACACCTCTTC	-	-	TRBV29-1	TRBJ1-2
CASSPGAALFEKLFF	TGTGCCAGCTCACCCGGGGCAGCTCTTTTTGAAAAACTGTTTTTT	-	-	TRBV18	TRBJ1-4
CASSPGFRETQYF	TGTGCCAGCAGCCCCGGATTCCGAGAGACCCAGTACTTC	-	-	TRBV11-2	TRBJ2-5
CASSHRGQPQHF	TGTGCCAGCAGTCACAGGGGGCAGCCCCAGCATTTT	TRBD1	-	TRBV6-5	TRBJ1-5
CASSSDRGRIGNQPQHF	TGTGCCAGTAGTAGCGACAGGGGGCGGATCGGCAATCAGCCCCAGCATTTT	TRBD1	few	TRBV19	TRBJ1-5
CASSRTVSSGGYTF	TGTGCCAGCAGCCGGACAGTTTCGTCGGGTGGCTACACCTTC	-	-	TRBV6-5	TRBJ1-2
CASSPTGGATGELFF	TGTGCCAGCAGCCCGACAGGGGGCGCAACCGGGGAGCTGTTTTTT	TRBD1	-	TRBV5-4	TRBJ2-2
CASSLEAGYNSPLHF	TGTGCCAGCAGCTTAGAGGCAGGGTATAATTCACCCCTCCACTTT	-	-	TRBV7-2	TRBJ1-6
CASSPRLRGVNSPLHF	TGCGCCAGCAGCCCACGTCTCAGGGGAGTTAATTCACCCCTCCACTTT	-	-	TRBV5-1	TRBJ1-6
CASSRSAPNTGELFF	TGTGCCAGCAGCCGCAGTGCCCCGAACACCGGGGAGCTGTTTTTT	-	few	TRBV7-9	TRBJ2-2
CSVKQGRSTEAFF	TGCAGCGTTAAACAGGGAAGGAGCACTGAAGCTTTCTTT	-	-	TRBV29-1	TRBJ1-1
CASSRLAGVVNEQFF	TGTGCCAGCAGTCGTCTAGCGGGAGTAGTCAATGAGCAGTTCTTC	TRBD2	-	TRBV7-2	TRBJ2-1
CASSQFGGETQYF	TGTGCCAGCAGCCAGTTCGGGGGGGAGACCCAGTACTTC	TRBD2	few	TRBV7-9	TRBJ2-5
CASSLYDRRLGYTF	TGTGCCAGCAGTTTATACGATCGACGGCTGGGCTACACCTTC	-	once	TRBV28	TRBJ1-2
CASSKRGTGSSNQPQHF	TGTGCCAGCAGCAAGCGCGGGACAGGGAGTAGCAATCAGCCCCAGCATTTT	-	-	TRBV21-1	TRBJ1-5
CASSTGTPNYEQYF	TGCGCCAGCAGCACCGGGACACCGAACTACGAGCAGTACTTC	-	-	TRBV5-1	TRBJ2-7
CAGRTGRQPQHF	TGTGCCGGCCGGACAGGGAGACAGCCCCAGCATTTT	TRBD1	-	TRBV6-5	TRBJ1-5
CATSPGQGGTEAFF	TGTGCCACCAGTCCGGGACAGGGGGGCACTGAAGCTTTCTTT	TRBD1	-	TRBV15	TRBJ1-1
CASTGPTGGNSPLHF	TGTGCCAGTACCGGCCCGACAGGGGGTAATTCACCCCTCCACTTT	TRBD1	-	TRBV19	TRBJ1-6
CAWSSSVPQTQYF	TGTGCCTGGAGTTCCTCAGTCCCCCAGACCCAGTACTTC	-	few	TRBV30	TRBJ2-5
CATSRDSGAGANVLTF	TGTGCCACCAGCAGAGATAGTGGGGCTGGGGCCAACGTCCTGACTTTC	-	-	TRBV15	TRBJ2-6
CASSRGTSGAYEQYF	TGTGCCAGTTCGCGGGGGACTAGCGGTGCCTACGAGCAGTACTTC	TRBD2	-	TRBV2	TRBJ2-7
CASSIWETTAGELFF	TGTGCCAGTAGTATCTGGGAAACCACGGCCGGGGAGCTGTTTTTT	-	-	TRBV19	TRBJ2-2
CASSFEGGWNTEAFF	TGCGCCAGCAGCTTTGAGGGGGGGTGGAACACTGAAGCTTTCTTT	-	-	TRBV5-1	TRBJ1-1
CASSVRLAANEQFF	TGTGCCAGCAGCGTTCGTCTAGCAGCCAATGAGCAGTTCTTC	-	-	TRBV9	TRBJ2-1
CASRAGTSGRRGTGELFF	TGCGCCAGCAGGGCCGGGACTAGCGGGAGGAGGGGCACCGGGGAGCTGTTTTTT	TRBD2	-	TRBV10-2	TRBJ2-2
CASGLVGDRTTGEQFF	TGTGCTAGTGGTTTGGTAGGGGACAGGACCACGGGGGAGCAGTTCTTC	TRBD1	-	TRBV12-5	TRBJ2-1
CASSLDGSGQPQHF	TGCGCCAGCAGCTTGGATGGGTCGGGTCAGCCCCAGCATTTT	-	-	TRBV5-1	TRBJ1-5
CASSQDRATYEQYF	TGTGCCAGCAGCCAAGATCGGGCTACCTACGAGCAGTACTTC	-	-	TRBV3-1/TRBV3-2	TRBJ2-7
CASSLVEKLFF	TGTGCCAGCAGTTTGGTTGAAAAACTGTTTTTT	-	-	TRBV28	TRBJ1-4
CASSQGDRRRGTEAFF	TGCGCCAGCAGCCAGGGGGACAGGCGGAGAGGAACTGAAGCTTTCTTT	TRBD1	-	TRBV4-3	TRBJ1-1
CAISRTVGEKLFF	TGTGCCATCAGTCGGACCGTGGGGGAAAAACTGTTTTTT	-	-	TRBV10-3	TRBJ1-4
CASSSAGRDTQYF	TGTGCCAGCAGTTCAGCGGGGAGAGATACGCAGTATTTT	TRBD2	once	TRBV28	TRBJ2-3
CASSPSESLAEQYF	TGTGCCAGCAGCCCCTCCGAGTCCCTCGCCGAGCAGTACTTC	-	-	TRBV3-1/TRBV3-2	TRBJ2-7
CASSLGVGQGAFQETQYF	TGTGCCAGCAGCTTAGGGGTGGGCCAGGGGGCCTTCCAAGAGACCCAGTACTTC	TRBD1	-	TRBV7-6	TRBJ2-5
CASSQGDFSYNEQFF	TGCGCCAGCAGCCAAGGGGACTTCTCCTACAATGAGCAGTTCTTC	-	-	TRBV4-1	TRBJ2-1
CASSPGGGPLHF	TGTGCCAGCTCACCCGGAGGGGGACCCCTCCACTTT	-	-	TRBV18	TRBJ1-6
CASSFTQALGETQYF	TGTGCCAGCAGCTTCACTCAGGCCCTCGGAGAGACCCAGTACTTC	-	once	TRBV5-4	TRBJ2-5
CASRTHSISSYEQYF	TGTGCCAGCAGGACGCACAGTATCTCCTCCTACGAGCAGTACTTC	-	-	TRBV6-6	TRBJ2-7
CASSLGSAAPSTDTQYF	TGTGCCAGCAGCTTGGGGTCTGCAGCGCCGAGCACAGATACGCAGTATTTT	-	once	TRBV7-3	TRBJ2-3
CASSVGGRPAFF	TGTGCCAGCAGCGTAGGTGGGCGTCCAGCTTTCTTT	-	-	TRBV9	TRBJ1-1
CSASPSGTSSYEQYF	TGCAGTGCTAGTCCTAGCGGGACATCCTCCTACGAGCAGTACTTC	TRBD2	-	TRBV20-1	TRBJ2-7
CASRTGFGEKLFF	TGTGCCAGCCGGACTGGGTTCGGTGAAAAACTGTTTTTT	-	-	TRBV2	TRBJ1-4
CASVSSPSYEQYF	TGTGCCAGCGTAAGCTCGCCATCCTACGAGCAGTACTTC	-	-	TRBV2	TRBJ2-7
CASSLGLLETQYF	TGCGCCAGCAGCTTGGGACTTTTGGAGACCCAGTACTTC	-	-	TRBV5-1	TRBJ2-5
CASSQDPGGETQYF	TGTGCCAGCAGCCAAGATCCCGGTGGGGAGACCCAGTACTTC	-	-	TRBV3-1/TRBV3-2	TRBJ2-5
CASSDRTSGRRNEQFF	TGTGCCAGTAGTGACCGGACTAGCGGGAGAAGAAATGAGCAGTTCTTC	TRBD2	-	TRBV19	TRBJ2-1
CASSIPGQSSTNEKLFF	TGTGCCAGTAGTATCCCGGGACAGTCGTCAACTAATGAAAAACTGTTTTTT	TRBD1	once	TRBV19	TRBJ1-4
CASSNRWGYTF	TGTGCCAGCAGCAATCGTTGGGGCTACACCTTC	-	-	TRBV12-3/TRBV12-4	TRBJ1-2